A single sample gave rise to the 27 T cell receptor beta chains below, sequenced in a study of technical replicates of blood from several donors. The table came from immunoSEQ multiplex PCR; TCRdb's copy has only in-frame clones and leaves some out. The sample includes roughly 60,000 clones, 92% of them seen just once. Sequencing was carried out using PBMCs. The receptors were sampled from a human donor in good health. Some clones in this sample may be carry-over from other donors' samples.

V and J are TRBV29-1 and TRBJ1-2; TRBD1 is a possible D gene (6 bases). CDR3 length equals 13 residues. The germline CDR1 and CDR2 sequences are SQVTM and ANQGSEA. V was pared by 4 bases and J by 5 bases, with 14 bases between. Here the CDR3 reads CSVGDRPPYGYTF. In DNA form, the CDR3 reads TGCAGCGTTGGAGACAGGCCCCCGTATGGCTACACCTTC.

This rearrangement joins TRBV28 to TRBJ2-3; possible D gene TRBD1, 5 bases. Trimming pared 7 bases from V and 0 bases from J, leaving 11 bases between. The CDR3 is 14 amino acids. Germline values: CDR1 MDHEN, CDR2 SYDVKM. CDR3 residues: CASTGQGSTDTQYF. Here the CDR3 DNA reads TGTGCCAGCACCGGGCAGGGCAGCACAGATACGCAGTATTTT.

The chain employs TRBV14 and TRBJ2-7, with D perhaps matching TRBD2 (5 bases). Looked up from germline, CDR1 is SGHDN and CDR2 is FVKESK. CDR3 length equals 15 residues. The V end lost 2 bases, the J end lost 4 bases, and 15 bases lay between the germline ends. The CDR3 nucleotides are TGTGCCAGCAGCCAAACGGGTAGCGTGGGATACGAGCAGTACTTC. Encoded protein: CASSQTGSVGYEQYF.

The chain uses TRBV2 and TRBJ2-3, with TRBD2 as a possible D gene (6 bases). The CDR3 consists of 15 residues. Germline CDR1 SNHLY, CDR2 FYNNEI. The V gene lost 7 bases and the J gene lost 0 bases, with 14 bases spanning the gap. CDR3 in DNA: TGTGCCAGCAAAACCTCTGGGACTAGCACAGATACGCAGTATTTT. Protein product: CASKTSGTSTDTQYF.

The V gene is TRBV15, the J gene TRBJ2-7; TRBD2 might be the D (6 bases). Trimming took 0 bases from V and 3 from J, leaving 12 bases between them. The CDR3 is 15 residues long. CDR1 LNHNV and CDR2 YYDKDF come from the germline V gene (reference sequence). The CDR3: CATSRDIGGVYEQYF. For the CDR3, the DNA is TGTGCCACCAGCAGAGATATCGGGGGAGTCTACGAGCAGTACTTC.

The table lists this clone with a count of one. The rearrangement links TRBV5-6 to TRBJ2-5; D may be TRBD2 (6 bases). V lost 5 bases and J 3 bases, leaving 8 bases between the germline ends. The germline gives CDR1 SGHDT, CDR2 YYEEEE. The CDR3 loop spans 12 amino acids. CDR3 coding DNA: TGTGCCAGCAGACTAGCTAAAGAGACCCAGTACTTC. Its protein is CASRLAKETQYF.

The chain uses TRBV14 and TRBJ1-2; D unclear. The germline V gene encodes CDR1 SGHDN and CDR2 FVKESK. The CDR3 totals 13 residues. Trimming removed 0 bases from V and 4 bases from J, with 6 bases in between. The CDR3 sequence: CASSQDLRYGYTF. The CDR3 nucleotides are TGTGCCAGCAGCCAAGATCTACGCTATGGCTACACCTTC.

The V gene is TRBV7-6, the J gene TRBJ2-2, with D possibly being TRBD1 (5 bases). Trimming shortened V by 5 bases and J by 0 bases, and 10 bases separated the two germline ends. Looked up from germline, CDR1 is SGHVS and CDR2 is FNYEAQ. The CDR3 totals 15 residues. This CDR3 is CASSKDTSNTGELFF. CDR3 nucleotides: TGTGCCAGCAGCAAGGACACCTCGAACACCGGGGAGCTGTTTTTT.

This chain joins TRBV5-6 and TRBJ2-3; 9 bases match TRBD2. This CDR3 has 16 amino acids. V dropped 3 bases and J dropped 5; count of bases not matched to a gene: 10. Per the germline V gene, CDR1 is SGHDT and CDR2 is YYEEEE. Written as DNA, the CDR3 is TGTGCCAGCAGCTCCGCCAGCGGGAGGAGGGGAGATACGCAGTATTTT. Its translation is CASSSASGRRGDTQYF.

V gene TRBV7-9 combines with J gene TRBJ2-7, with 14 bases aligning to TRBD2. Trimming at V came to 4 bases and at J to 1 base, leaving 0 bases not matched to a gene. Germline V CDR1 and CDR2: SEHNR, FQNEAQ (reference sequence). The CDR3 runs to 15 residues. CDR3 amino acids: CASSWTSGGSYEQYF. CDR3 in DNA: TGTGCCAGCAGCTGGACTAGCGGGGGGTCCTACGAGCAGTACTTC.

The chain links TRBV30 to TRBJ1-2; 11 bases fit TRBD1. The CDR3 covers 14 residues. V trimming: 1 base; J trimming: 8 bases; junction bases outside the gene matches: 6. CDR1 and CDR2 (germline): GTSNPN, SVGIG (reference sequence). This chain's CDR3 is CAWSGGTGGLGYTF. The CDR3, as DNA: TGTGCCTGGAGTGGGGGGACAGGGGGTTTGGGCTACACCTTC.

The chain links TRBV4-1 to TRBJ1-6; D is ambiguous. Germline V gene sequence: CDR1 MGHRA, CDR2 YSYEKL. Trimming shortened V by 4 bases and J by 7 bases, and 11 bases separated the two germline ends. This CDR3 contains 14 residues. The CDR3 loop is CASSLTMTNSPLHF. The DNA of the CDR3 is TGCGCCAGCAGCCTGACGATGACAAATTCACCCCTCCACTTT.

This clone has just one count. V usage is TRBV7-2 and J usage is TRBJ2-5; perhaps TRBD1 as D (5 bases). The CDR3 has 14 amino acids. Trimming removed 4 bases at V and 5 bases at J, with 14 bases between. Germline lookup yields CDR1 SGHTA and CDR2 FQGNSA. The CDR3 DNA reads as TGTGCCAGCAGCTACCGCAGGGTTGGCGAGACCCAGTACTTC. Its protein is CASSYRRVGETQYF.

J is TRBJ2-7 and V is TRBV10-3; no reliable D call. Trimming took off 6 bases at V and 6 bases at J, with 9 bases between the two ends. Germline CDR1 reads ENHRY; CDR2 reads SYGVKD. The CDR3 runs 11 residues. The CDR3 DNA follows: TGTGCCATCAGCCAGACTTTCGAGCAGTACTTC. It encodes CAISQTFEQYF.

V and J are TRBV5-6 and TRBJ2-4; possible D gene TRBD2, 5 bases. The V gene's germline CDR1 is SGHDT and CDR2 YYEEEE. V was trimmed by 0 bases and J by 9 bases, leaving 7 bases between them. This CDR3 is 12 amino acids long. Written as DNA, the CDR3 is TGTGCCAGCAGCTTGGGTGGAGGCATTCAGTACTTC. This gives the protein CASSLGGGIQYF.

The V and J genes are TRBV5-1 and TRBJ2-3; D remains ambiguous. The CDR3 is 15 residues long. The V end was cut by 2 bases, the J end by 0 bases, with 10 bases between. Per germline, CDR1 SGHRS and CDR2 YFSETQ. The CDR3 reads CASSFAAISTDTQYF. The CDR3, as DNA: TGCGCCAGCAGCTTCGCAGCGATCAGCACAGATACGCAGTATTTT.

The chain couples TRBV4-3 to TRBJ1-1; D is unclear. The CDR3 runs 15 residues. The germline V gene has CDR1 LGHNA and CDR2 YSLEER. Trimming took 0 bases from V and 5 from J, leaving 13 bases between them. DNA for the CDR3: TGCGCCAGCAGCCAAGATAGCGGTATGAGAACTGAAGCTTTCTTT. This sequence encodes CASSQDSGMRTEAFF.

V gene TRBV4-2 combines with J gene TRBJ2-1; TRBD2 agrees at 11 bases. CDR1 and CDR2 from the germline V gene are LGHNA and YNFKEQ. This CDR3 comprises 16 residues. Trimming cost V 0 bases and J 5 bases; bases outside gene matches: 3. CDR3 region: CASSQETSGVHNEQFF. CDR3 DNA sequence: TGTGCCAGCAGCCAAGAGACTAGCGGGGTCCACAATGAGCAGTTCTTC.

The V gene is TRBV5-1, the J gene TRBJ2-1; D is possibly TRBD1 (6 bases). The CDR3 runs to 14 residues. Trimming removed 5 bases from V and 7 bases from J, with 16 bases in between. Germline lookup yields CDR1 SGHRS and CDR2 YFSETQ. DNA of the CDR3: TGCGCCAGCAGTTTCGGACAGACAGCTAATGAGCAGTTCTTC. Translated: CASSFGQTANEQFF.

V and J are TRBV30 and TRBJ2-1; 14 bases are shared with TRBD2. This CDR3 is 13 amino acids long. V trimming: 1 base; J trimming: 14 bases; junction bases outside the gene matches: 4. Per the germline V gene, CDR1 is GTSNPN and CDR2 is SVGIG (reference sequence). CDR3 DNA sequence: TGTGCCTGGAGTGGACTAGCGGGGGGGGCCGAGTTCTTC. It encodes CAWSGLAGGAEFF.

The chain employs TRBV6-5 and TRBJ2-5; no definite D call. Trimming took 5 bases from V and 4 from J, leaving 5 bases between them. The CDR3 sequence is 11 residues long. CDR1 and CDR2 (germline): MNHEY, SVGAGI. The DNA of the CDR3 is TGTGCCAGCAGTACTTCAGAGACCCAGTACTTC. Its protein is CASSTSETQYF.

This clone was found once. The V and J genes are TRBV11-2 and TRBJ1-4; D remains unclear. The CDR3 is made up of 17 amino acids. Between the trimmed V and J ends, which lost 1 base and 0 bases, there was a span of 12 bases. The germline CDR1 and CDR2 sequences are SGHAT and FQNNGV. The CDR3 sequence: CASSLVGRHATNEKLFF. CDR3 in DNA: TGTGCCAGCAGCTTAGTTGGCAGACATGCAACTAATGAAAAACTGTTTTTT.

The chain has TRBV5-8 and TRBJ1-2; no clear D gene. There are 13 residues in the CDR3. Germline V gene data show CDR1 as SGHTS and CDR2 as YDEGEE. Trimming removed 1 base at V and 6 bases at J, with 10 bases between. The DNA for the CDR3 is TGTGCCAGCAGCTTGACCAAAAGAGATGGCTACACCTTC. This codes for CASSLTKRDGYTF.

CDR3 sequence: CASSLATGTRGYTF. The CDR3 bases are TGTGCCAGCAGCTTAGCTACAGGGACGCGGGGCTACACCTTC. The gene calls are TRBV7-2 and TRBJ1-2, with a weak D call TRBD1 (6 bases). Trimming stripped 0 bases from V and 8 bases from J, with 13 bases between. Germline values: CDR1 SGHTA, CDR2 FQGNSA. The CDR3 is made up of 14 amino acids. Full variable domain (missing parts from reference TRBV7-2 and TRBJ1-2): GAGVSQSPSNKVTEKGKDVELRCDPISGHTALYWYRQSLGQGLEFLIYFQGNSAPDKSGLPSDRFSAERTGGSVSTLTIQRTQQEDSAVYLCASSLATGTRGYTFGSGTRLTVV.

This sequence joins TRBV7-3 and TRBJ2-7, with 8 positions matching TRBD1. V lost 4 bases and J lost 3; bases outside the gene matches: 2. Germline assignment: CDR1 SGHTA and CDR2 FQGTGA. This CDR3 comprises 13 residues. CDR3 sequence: CASSSTGGYEQYF. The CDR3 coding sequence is TGTGCCAGCAGCTCCACAGGGGGCTACGAGCAGTACTTC.

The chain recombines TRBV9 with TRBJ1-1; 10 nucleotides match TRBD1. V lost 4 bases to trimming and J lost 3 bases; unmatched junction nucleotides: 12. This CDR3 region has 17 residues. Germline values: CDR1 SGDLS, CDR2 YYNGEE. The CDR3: CASSKGGTGVGDTEAFF. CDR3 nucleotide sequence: TGTGCCAGCAGCAAGGGGGGGACAGGGGTAGGGGACACTGAAGCTTTCTTT. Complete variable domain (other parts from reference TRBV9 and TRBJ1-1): DSGVTQTPKHLITATGQRVTLRCSPRSGDLSVYWYQQSLDQGLQFLIQYYNGEERAKGNILERFSAQQFPDLHSELNLSSLELGDSALYFCASSKGGTGVGDTEAFFGQGTRLTVV.

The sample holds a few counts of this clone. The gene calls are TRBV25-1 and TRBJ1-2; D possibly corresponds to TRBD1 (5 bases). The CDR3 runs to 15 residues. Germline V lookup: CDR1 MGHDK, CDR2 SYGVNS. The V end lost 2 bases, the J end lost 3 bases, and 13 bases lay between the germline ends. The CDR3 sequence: CASSEQGGEDYGYTF. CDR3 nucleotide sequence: TGTGCCAGCAGTGAACAGGGAGGGGAAGACTATGGCTACACCTTC.